The clone carrying this TCR beta chain was found many times. The source of the sample is a study of T cells in Graves' hyperthyroidism and ophthalmopathy. Clinical symptoms, serum thyroxine, TRAb, thyroid ultrasound and orbital computed tomography established diagnosis. This sample holds PBMCs from about 9.3 ml fresh peripheral blood. Amplification of TCR beta CDR3 regions was performed using RNA transcripts as template. Using the HTBI primer set, a first-round RT-PCR was run on the TCR CDR3. TCRdb re-called the multiplex PCR reads with MiXCR, one entry per CDR3 protein. The sample holds some 560,000 distinct CDR3 sequences, 11% to 15% seen once. There are 13 residues in the CDR3. With 5 bases removed from V and 0 bases from J, the gap between germline ends came to 7 bases.

Sequencing input: blood. V is TRBV12-3 or TRBV12-4 and J is TRBJ1-1, with D maybe TRBD1 (5 bases). This clonotype originated in a woman between 40 and 50 years old with Graves' hyperthyroidism. The CDR3 region is CASSPGLNTEAFF. CDR3 bases: TGTGCCAGCAGTCCAGGGCTGAACACTGAAGCTTTCTTT.